This TCR beta chain stems from a study of response to subunit inactivated influenza vaccine. The CDR3 has 13 amino acids. Germline CDR1 is SQVTM and CDR2 is ANQGSEA. Trimming removed 2 bases from V and 2 bases from J, with 9 bases in between. Findings and caveats of the study: With each seasonal influenza vaccination, the authors suggested, few new T cells are recruited.

TCRdb fed the RT-PCR reads into MiXCR, producing one record per CDR3 protein. The table has roughly 500,000 distinct CDR3 sequences, 15% to 20% seen once. The table lists this clonotype with a few counts. Its matching antigen is unknown. The sequenced sample was CD4+ T cells sorted from PBMCs, obtained about 23 months after vaccination. This TCR came from a man in his fifties or sixties who received an inactivated influenza vaccine. The chain carries TRBV29-1 and TRBJ1-1; D gene unclear. CDR3 sequence reads: CSVESLPNTEAFF. The CDR3, as DNA: TGCAGCGTTGAAAGCCTCCCCAACACTGAAGCTTTCTTT.